The 2 T cell receptor beta chains in this list originate from one sample, sequenced in a study of blood T cell repertoires in COVID-19. This table comes from immunoSEQ multiplex PCR, and its TCRdb copy is limited to in-frame clones, with some not included. This table holds about 62,000 clones, 76% found once. Sequenced input: peripheral blood. Receptor source: a woman aged 45-65 years with active or convalescent COVID-19.

This clone was counted only a few times. The chain links TRBV18 to TRBJ2-2, with D possibly matching TRBD2 (5 bases). This CDR3 is built from 12 residues. V was shortened by 8 bases and J by 7 bases, with 11 bases between the two germline ends. Germline V gene sequence: CDR1 KGHSH, CDR2 LQKENI. CDR3 in amino acids: CASPSLLGELFF. The CDR3 DNA reads TGTGCCAGCCCTAGCCTCCTCGGGGAGCTGTTTTTT. The full variable domain, in which reference TRBV18 and TRBJ2-2 provide the parts outside the CDR3, is NAGVMQNPRHLVRRRGQEARLRCSPMKGHSHVYWYRQLPEEGLKFMVYLQKENIIDESGMPKERFSAEFPKEGPSILRIQQVVRGDSAAYFCASPSLLGELFFGEGSRLTVL.

There are a few counts of this clone. V and J are TRBV5-1 and TRBJ2-2; D gene unclear. Germline CDR1 reads SGHRS; CDR2 reads YFSETQ. V gave up 4 bases and J gave up 1 base, with 14 bases separating them. This CDR3 contains 16 residues. CDR3 DNA: TGCGCCAGCAGCCCTTTTGTGTCCTTGAACACCGGGGAGCTGTTTTTT. It translates to CASSPFVSLNTGELFF.